The 4 T cell receptor beta chains below were found in one sample sequenced in a study of cytomegalovirus exposure and HLA in healthy donors. PCR was performed using 60 Vbeta and 13 Jbeta primers. Sequencing used immunoSEQ multiplex PCR; TCRdb keeps in-frame clones, though not all of them. The sample lists approximately 220,000 clones; about 80% were seen once. The sequenced sample consisted of PBMCs. Receptors were obtained from a man in his late teens or twenties in good health and CMV-seronegative.

This sequence joins TRBV19 and TRBJ2-5; TRBD1 agrees at 10 bases. Trimming took 5 bases from V and 1 from J; bases not matched to a gene: 1. This CDR3 has 14 amino acids. Germline values: CDR1 LNHDA, CDR2 SQIVND (reference sequence). CDR3 in DNA: TGTGCCAGTAGTCGGACAGGGGGCCAAGAGACCCAGTACTTC. Protein: CASSRTGGQETQYF.

This CDR3 is CASSPDRINEKLFF. Written as DNA, the CDR3 is TGTGCCAGCAGCCCGGACAGGATTAATGAAAAACTGTTTTTT. This chain uses TRBV7-2 with TRBJ1-4; 7 nucleotides agree with TRBD1. Trimming cost V 5 bases and J 4 bases; bases outside gene matches: 4. CDR3 length equals 14 residues. Germline CDR1 and CDR2: SGHTA and FQGNSA.

The V and J genes are TRBV6-5 and TRBJ1-3; D call uncertain. Germline lookup yields CDR1 MNHEY and CDR2 SVGAGI. This CDR3 comprises 15 residues. The V end lost 5 bases, the J end lost 3 bases, and 14 bases lay between the germline ends. The CDR3 DNA reads as TGTGCCAGCAGTCCGAGGGTGTTGGGTGGAAACACCATATATTTT. Translating it yields CASSPRVLGGNTIYF.

The V and J genes are TRBV27 and TRBJ1-2; unclear D gene. The ends were cut back, 1 base at V and 5 bases at J, with 14 bases in the middle. From germline, CDR1 is MNHEY and CDR2 SMNVEV (reference sequence). This CDR3 region has 15 residues. CDR3 region: CASSLWSHQAYGYTF. CDR3 coding DNA: TGTGCCAGCAGTTTATGGTCGCACCAGGCTTATGGCTACACCTTC.